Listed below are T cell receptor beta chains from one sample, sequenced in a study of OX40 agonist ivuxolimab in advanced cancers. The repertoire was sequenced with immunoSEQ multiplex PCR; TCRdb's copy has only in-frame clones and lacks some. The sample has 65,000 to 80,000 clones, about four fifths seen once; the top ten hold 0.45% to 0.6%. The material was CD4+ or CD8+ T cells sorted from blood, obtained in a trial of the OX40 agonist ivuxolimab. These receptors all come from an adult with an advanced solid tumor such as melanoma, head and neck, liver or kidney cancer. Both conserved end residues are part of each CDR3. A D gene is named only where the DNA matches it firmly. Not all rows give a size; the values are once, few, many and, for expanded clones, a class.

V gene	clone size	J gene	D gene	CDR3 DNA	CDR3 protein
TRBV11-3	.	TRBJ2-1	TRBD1	TGTGCCAGCAGCTCGTTGGGACAGGGATTAAGTGAGCAGTTCTTC	CASSSLGQGLSEQFF
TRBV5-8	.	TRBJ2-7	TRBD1	TGTGCCAGCAGCTGGCGCCCGGGACAGAGCCACTACGAGCAGTACTTC	CASSWRPGQSHYEQYF
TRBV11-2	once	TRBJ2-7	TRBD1	TGTGCCAGCAGCTTAGGATCACCACAGGGGGCCGGCGAGCAGTACTTC	CASSLGSPQGAGEQYF
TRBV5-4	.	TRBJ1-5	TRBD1	TGTGCCAGCAGCCCAAGACAGGGGAGGCTTCTATATGGCAATCAGCCCCAGCATTTT	CASSPRQGRLLYGNQPQHF
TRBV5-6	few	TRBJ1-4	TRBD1	TGTGCCAGCAGCTTGATGGGGACAGAAAATGAAAAACTGTTTTTT	CASSLMGTENEKLFF
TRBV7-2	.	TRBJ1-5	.	TGTGCCAGCAGCCCCGGAGGGTCGAGCAATCAGCCCCAGCATTTT	CASSPGGSSNQPQHF
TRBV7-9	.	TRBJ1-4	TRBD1	TGTGCCAGCAGCACTCCATCAGGGGGCGCTGATGAAAAACTGTTTTTT	CASSTPSGGADEKLFF
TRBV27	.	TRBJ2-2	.	TGTGCCAGCAGTACGATAACTGCCGGGGAGCTGTTTTTT	CASSTITAGELFF
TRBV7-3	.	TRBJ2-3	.	TGTGCCAGCAGCCCCGGGGCATTCACAGATACGCAGTATTTT	CASSPGAFTDTQYF
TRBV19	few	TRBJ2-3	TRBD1	TGTGCCAGTAGCCCCGGGACAGCACCCGCGTATTTT	CASSPGTAPAYF
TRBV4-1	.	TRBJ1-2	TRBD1	TGCGCCAGCAGCCAAGGTTTCGCCAGGGGGCTTAACTATGGCTACACCTTC	CASSQGFARGLNYGYTF
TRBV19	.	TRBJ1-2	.	TGTGCCAGTAGTATTGTGGGGGCGCGTAACGGAGGCCTAAACTATGGCTACACCTTC	CASSIVGARNGGLNYGYTF
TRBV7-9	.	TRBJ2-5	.	TGTGCCAGCAGCTTAGATGGCAGGGGACAGACCCAGTACTTC	CASSLDGRGQTQYF
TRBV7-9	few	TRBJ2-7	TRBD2	TGTGCCAGCAGCTTAGGGCGACTAGCGGTTATAGACGAGCAGTACTTC	CASSLGRLAVIDEQYF
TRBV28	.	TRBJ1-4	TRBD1	TGTGCCAGCCACAGGGGCGGAACTAATGAAAAACTGTTTTTT	CASHRGGTNEKLFF
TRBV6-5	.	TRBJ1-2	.	TGTGCCAGCAGTTACTCCTATAGGGGCGGTTATGGCTACACCTTC	CASSYSYRGGYGYTF
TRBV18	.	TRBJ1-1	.	TGTGCCAGCTCACCTCAATCAGGAGAAGGTGAAGCTTTCTTT	CASSPQSGEGEAFF
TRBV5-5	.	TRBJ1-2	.	TGTGCCAGCAGCTTATGGGACACGGCAAACTATGGCTACACCTTC	CASSLWDTANYGYTF
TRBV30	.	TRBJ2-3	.	TGTGCCTGGAGTGGTGGGACTGCGAAGCCCACAGATACGCAGTATTTT	CAWSGGTAKPTDTQYF
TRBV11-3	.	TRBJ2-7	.	TGTGCCAGCAGCTCCTACCACGGCTACGAGCAGTACTTC	CASSSYHGYEQYF
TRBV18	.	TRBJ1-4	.	TGTGCCAGCTCACCCGGGACAAAGGTTGAAAAACTGTTTTTT	CASSPGTKVEKLFF
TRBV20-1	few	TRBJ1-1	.	TGCAGTGCTAGATCTGGGCCTGAAGCTTTCTTT	CSARSGPEAFF
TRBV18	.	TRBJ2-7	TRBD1	TGTGCCAGCTCCCCCGGGACAGCTTCCTACGAGCAGTACTTC	CASSPGTASYEQYF
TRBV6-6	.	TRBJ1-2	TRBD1	TGTGCCAGCAGCCCCGACAGGGACTATGGCTACACCTTC	CASSPDRDYGYTF
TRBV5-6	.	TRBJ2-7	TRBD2	TGTGCCAGCAGCTTCGGGAGGACGCCCTCCTACGAGCAGTACTTC	CASSFGRTPSYEQYF
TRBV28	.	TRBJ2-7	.	TGTGCCAGCAGTATGGCATCGACAGGAGCCTACGAGCAGTACTTC	CASSMASTGAYEQYF
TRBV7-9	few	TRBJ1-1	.	TGTGCCAGCAGCACCCACTTGGAAGCTTTCTTT	CASSTHLEAFF
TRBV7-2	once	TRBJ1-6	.	TGTGCCAGCAGCCCCGGGGTGGAGTCACCCCTCCACTTT	CASSPGVESPLHF
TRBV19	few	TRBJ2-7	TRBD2	TGTGCCAGTAGTATAGGGGAGGGATACGAGCAGTACTTC	CASSIGEGYEQYF
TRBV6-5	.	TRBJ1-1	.	TGTGCCAGCAGTTTCCAGTTTGCCACTGAAGCTTTCTTT	CASSFQFATEAFF
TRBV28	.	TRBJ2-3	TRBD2	TGTGCCAGCAGTCCAAACAGCGGGGGGGCCGGGGATACGCAGTATTTT	CASSPNSGGAGDTQYF
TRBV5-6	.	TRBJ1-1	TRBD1	TGTGCCAGCAGCCTGTTCGACAGGGAGAACACTGAAGCTTTCTTT	CASSLFDRENTEAFF
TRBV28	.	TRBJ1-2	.	TGCCCGGGGACGGGGAACTATGGCTACACCTTC	CPGTGNYGYTF
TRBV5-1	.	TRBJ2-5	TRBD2	TGCGCCAGCAGCCCCAACCCAGCGGGGAAGCAAGAGACCCAGTACTTC	CASSPNPAGKQETQYF
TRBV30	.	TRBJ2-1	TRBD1	TGTGCCTGGGCTACAGGGGGCCATAGAAATGAGCAGTTCTTC	CAWATGGHRNEQFF
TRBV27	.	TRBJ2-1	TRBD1	TGTGCCAGCAGTCCAACCGGGACAGGCCTCGCCGGGGAGCAGTTCTTC	CASSPTGTGLAGEQFF
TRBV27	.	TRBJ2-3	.	TGTGCCAGCAGTCTAGGACAGCTGCTTAGCACAGATACGCAGTATTTT	CASSLGQLLSTDTQYF
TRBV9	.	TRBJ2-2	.	TGTGCCAGCAGCGTAGGGAGGGGCGCGAACACCGGGGAGCTGTTTTTT	CASSVGRGANTGELFF
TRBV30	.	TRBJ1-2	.	TGTGCCTGGAGTTTACAGGAGGTTGGTGGCTACACCTTC	CAWSLQEVGGYTF
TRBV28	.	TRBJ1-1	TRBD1	TGTGCCAGCAGTCCTTTGGGGGCAGGGGGGACTGAAGCTTTCTTT	CASSPLGAGGTEAFF
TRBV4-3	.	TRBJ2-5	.	TGCGCCAGCAGCCAAGATGTTGTGGGGAGATTTCAAGAGACCCAGTACTTC	CASSQDVVGRFQETQYF
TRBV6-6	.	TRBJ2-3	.	TGTGCCAGCAGGACGGACAGCACAGATACGCAGTATTTT	CASRTDSTDTQYF